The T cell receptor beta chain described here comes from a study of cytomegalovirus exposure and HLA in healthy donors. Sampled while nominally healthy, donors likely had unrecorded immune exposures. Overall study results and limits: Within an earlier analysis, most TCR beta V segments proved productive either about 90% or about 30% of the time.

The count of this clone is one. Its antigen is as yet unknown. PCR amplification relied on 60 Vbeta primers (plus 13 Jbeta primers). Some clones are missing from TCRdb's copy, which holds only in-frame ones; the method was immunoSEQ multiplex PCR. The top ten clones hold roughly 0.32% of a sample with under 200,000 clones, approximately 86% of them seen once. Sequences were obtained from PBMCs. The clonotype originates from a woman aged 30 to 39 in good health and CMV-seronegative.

The CDR3 spells CASSISGNSNQPQHF. In nucleotides, the CDR3 is TGTGCCAGTAGTATAAGCGGTAATAGCAATCAGCCCCAGCATTTT. V and J are TRBV19 and TRBJ1-5; D gene unclear. CDR3 length equals 15 residues. Between the trimmed V and J ends, which lost 2 bases and 0 bases, there was a span of 8 bases. Looked up from germline, CDR1 is LNHDA and CDR2 is SQIVND (reference sequence).